Each of the 17 T cell receptor beta chains below was sequenced from the same sample in a study of beta chain features in type 1 diabetes. Study-wide results and limits: Significant though moderate, a shortening of TCRB CDR3s appeared in all four CD4+ subsets of Type 1 diabetes patients.

All of the isolated RNA was reverse transcribed, so expressed TCRB transcripts were sequenced. Data came from immunoSEQ multiplex PCR; TCRdb stores just in-frame clones and leaves some out. The data hold roughly 150,000 clones, with approximately 9.1% observed a single time. No cognate antigen is known for these TCRs. The sample was central memory CD4+ T cells from blood. The receptors stem from a woman aged 25 to 39 with type 1 diabetes.

The chain is built from TRBV29-1 and TRBJ1-5, with a possible D match to TRBD1 (6 bases). There are 14 residues in the CDR3. Trimming removed 6 bases at V and 5 bases at J, with 17 bases between. The germline CDR1 and CDR2 sequences are SQVTM and ANQGSEA. CDR3 region: CSVGDKSPDQPQHF. The CDR3 DNA sequence: TGCAGCGTGGGGGACAAGTCCCCTGATCAGCCCCAGCATTTT.

This clone turned up a few times. J is TRBJ2-1 and V is TRBV18; 11 positions match TRBD2. Germline V lookup: CDR1 KGHSH, CDR2 LQKENI. The V segment lost 3 bases and the J segment 4 bases; nucleotides outside the gene matches: 2. The CDR3 extends over 15 amino acids. The CDR3 bases are TGTGCCAGCTCACCGACTAGCGGGGAATACAATGAGCAGTTCTTC. It is translated as CASSPTSGEYNEQFF.

The J gene is TRBJ1-5, the V gene TRBV10-3, with D perhaps matching TRBD1 (6 bases). The CDR3 runs 14 residues. The V end lost 4 bases, the J end lost 4 bases, and 11 bases lay between the germline ends. CDR1 and CDR2 from the germline V gene are ENHRY and SYGVKD. CDR3 in DNA: TGTGCCATCAGTGGACACGGGACAAATCAGCCCCAGCATTTT. It is translated as CAISGHGTNQPQHF.

This clone has more than one count but fewer than ten. The genes are TRBV29-1 and TRBJ2-5, with TRBD1 matching 8 bases. Germline loops: CDR1 SQVTM, CDR2 ANQGSEA. CDR3 length: 12 residues. V gave up 7 bases and J gave up 5 bases; unmatched junction bases: 6. The CDR3 is CSAQDRGETQYF. CDR3 nucleotides: TGCAGCGCTCAAGACAGGGGTGAGACCCAGTACTTC.

This clone was counted a few times. The chain is built from TRBV18 and TRBJ1-5; possibly TRBD1 for D (6 bases). Per the germline V gene, CDR1 is KGHSH and CDR2 is LQKENI. The CDR3 totals 15 residues. The V gene lost 2 bases and the J gene lost 2 bases, with 10 bases spanning the gap. CDR3 nucleotides: TGTGCCAGCTCACCATCTCACAGGGGCAATCAGCCCCAGCATTTT. The encoded protein is CASSPSHRGNQPQHF.

The J gene is TRBJ2-5, the V gene TRBV28, with 11 bases that match TRBD2. The CDR3 length is 15 residues. Germline trimming cut 4 bases from V and 4 bases from J; bases unmatched to any gene: 5. Germline-derived CDR1 and CDR2 are MDHEN and SYDVKM. The CDR3: CASSSLGLAVETQYF. CDR3 sequence (DNA): TGTGCCAGCAGTTCCTTGGGACTAGCGGTAGAGACCCAGTACTTC.

This clone was seen a few times. The V gene is TRBV6-5, the J gene TRBJ1-1; D is uncertain. Germline V CDR1 and CDR2: MNHEY, SVGAGI. Trimming removed 4 bases at V and 6 bases at J, with 12 bases between. This CDR3 comprises 13 residues. The CDR3 spells CASSSTGLPEAFF. The CDR3 bases are TGTGCCAGCAGTTCAACCGGACTGCCTGAAGCTTTCTTT.

This clone was seen a few times. The chain employs TRBV18 and TRBJ2-2; D is unclear. V lost 0 bases and J lost 5, with 7 bases in between. This CDR3 contains 14 residues. Germline loops: CDR1 KGHSH, CDR2 LQKENI. For the CDR3, the DNA is TGTGCCAGCTCACCACCGTCCTTTACCGGGGAGCTGTTTTTT. Amino acid sequence: CASSPPSFTGELFF.

This clone was detected only a few times. The CDR3 DNA reads TGTGCCAGCAGAGCCCCTTCAGGGGAGACCCAGTACTTC. Translation gives CASRAPSGETQYF. This rearrangement joins TRBV6-5 to TRBJ2-5, with D tentatively TRBD1 (5 bases). This CDR3 region has 13 residues. Germline loops: CDR1 MNHEY, CDR2 SVGAGI. Trimming left V 6 bases short and J 5 bases short, with 13 bases between.

This clone was seen a handful of times. The genes are TRBV27 and TRBJ2-7; 9 bases map to TRBD2. The CDR3 covers 16 residues. V trimming: 2 bases; J trimming: 4 bases; junction bases outside the gene matches: 9. In germline, CDR1 is MNHEY, CDR2 SMNVEV (reference sequence). The CDR3 region is CASSLMSPLAGYEQYF. DNA for the CDR3: TGTGCCAGCAGTTTAATGTCGCCGCTAGCGGGGTACGAGCAGTACTTC.

This clone has more than one count but fewer than ten. The chain has TRBV7-8 and TRBJ2-4; tentatively, D is TRBD2 (6 bases). The CDR3 length is 17 residues. Per the germline V gene, CDR1 is SGHVS and CDR2 is FQNEAQ. V shed 1 base and J shed 5 bases, with 18 bases lying between them. In nucleotides, the CDR3 is TGTGCCAGCAGCTTAGAGAGGCGGGATTTGAGTCAAAACATTCAGTACTTC. Residues: CASSLERRDLSQNIQYF.

This clone has just a few counts. The chain uses TRBV5-6 and TRBJ2-6; D not certain. This CDR3 spans 13 amino acids. The germline V and J ends were trimmed by 5 bases and 1 base, with 4 bases remaining between them. Germline CDR1 and CDR2: SGHDT and YYEEEE. This chain's CDR3 is CASSKSGANVLTF. The CDR3 coding sequence is TGTGCCAGCAGTAAATCTGGGGCCAACGTCCTGACTTTC.

This clone was observed a handful of times. This rearrangement joins TRBV4-2 to TRBJ1-5; tentative D call: TRBD1 (5 bases). The CDR3 is 13 residues long. Germline V gene data show CDR1 as LGHNA and CDR2 as YNFKEQ. The germline V and J ends were trimmed by 3 bases and 4 bases, with 7 bases remaining between them. Written as DNA, the CDR3 is TGTGCCAGCAGCCAGACAGCAAATCAGCCCCAGCATTTT. This codes for CASSQTANQPQHF.

This clone showed up just a few times. The chain recombines TRBV19 with TRBJ2-1; 8 bases are a match to TRBD1. Trimming at V came to 6 bases and at J to 7 bases, leaving 8 bases not matched to a gene. There are 14 residues in the CDR3. Per the germline V gene, CDR1 is LNHDA and CDR2 is SQIVND (reference sequence). This CDR3 reads CASSDRGIINEQFF. Written as DNA, the CDR3 is TGTGCCAGTAGCGACAGGGGCATAATTAATGAGCAGTTCTTC.

This clone showed up just a few times. The V call is TRBV19, the J call TRBJ1-5, with TRBD1 as a possible D gene (6 bases). Germline CDR1 LNHDA, CDR2 SQIVND (reference sequence). V was cut by 4 bases and J by 6 bases, with 19 bases left in between. The CDR3 spans 16 residues. This CDR3 is CASSSAGARVVQPQHF. As DNA, the CDR3 is TGTGCCAGTAGTAGTGCAGGGGCGCGAGTCGTTCAGCCCCAGCATTTT.

This clone showed up many times. The sample holds other DNA sequences that translate to the same CDR3. In DNA, the CDR3 is TGCAGCGTTTCCGGCGGGACAGATACGCAGTATTTT. It codes for CSVSGGTDTQYF. The rearrangement uses TRBV29-1 and TRBJ2-3; TRBD2 is a possible D gene (5 bases). The CDR3 length is 12 residues. Trimming pared 5 bases from V and 3 bases from J, leaving 9 bases between. Germline CDR1 reads SQVTM; CDR2 reads ANQGSEA.

CDR3 sequence (DNA): TGTGCCAGCAGCCCTATCACGGGACTAGCGGGAGAGACCCAGTACTTC. Translating gives CASSPITGLAGETQYF. The V and J genes are TRBV7-9 and TRBJ2-5; 12 nucleotides agree with TRBD2. In germline, CDR1 is SEHNR, CDR2 FQNEAQ (reference sequence). Germline trimming cut 5 bases from V and 4 bases from J; bases unmatched to any gene: 8. The CDR3 has 16 amino acids.